This T cell receptor beta chain was sequenced during a study of blood T cells in healthy people across ages. In its sample, this clonotype was seen a few times. PCR was performed a second time for about 6 to 12 cycles using a sample-barcoded 5' primer and a J-beta primer mix. A single record per CDR3 protein comes from TCRdb applying MiXCR to the 5' RACE reads. The table includes about 800,000 distinct CDR3 sequences, less than 60% detected once. Each sample used at least 7 million PBMCs. Germline lookup yields CDR1 SGHNT and CDR2 YYREEE (reference sequence). Trimming took 1 base from V and 0 from J, leaving 11 bases between them. This CDR3 has 16 amino acids.

The receptor's source is an elderly man in good health. Sequenced material: blood. The genes are TRBV5-4 and TRBJ2-4; TRBD1 is a possible D gene (6 bases). The CDR3 is CASSLQGQIAKNIQYF. CDR3 sequence (DNA): TGTGCCAGCAGCTTGCAGGGGCAAATAGCCAAAAACATTCAGTACTTC.